Below, 7 T cell receptor beta chains from the same sample are listed, as sequenced in a study of identical twins. One entry per CDR3 protein, called by TCRdb with MiXCR from the 5' RACE reads. The repertoire has 500,000 or so distinct CDR3 sequences, 14% of them found once; the top ten carry about 0.52%. The same specimen was also included in a second study, on yellow fever vaccine responses in identical twins.

Sequences were obtained from CD4+ T cells sorted from blood. All receptors derive from a woman between 18 and 29 years old in good health.

The chain recombines TRBV6-2 or TRBV6-3 with TRBJ2-1; D gene ambiguous. Germline CDR1 is MNHEY and CDR2 is SVGEGT. Between the trimmed V and J ends, which lost 6 bases and 3 bases, there was a span of 15 bases. The CDR3 is 15 residues long. Here the CDR3 DNA reads TGTGCCAGCAGCCATCGGAGAGCCTACTACAATGAGCAGTTCTTC. This codes for CASSHRRAYYNEQFF.

This clonotype has a count of ten or more. The genes are TRBV4-2 and TRBJ2-7; D remains unclear. Germline V gives CDR1 LGHNA, CDR2 YNFKEQ. This CDR3 contains 14 residues. The V end lost 0 bases, the J end lost 7 bases, and 13 bases lay between the germline ends. In nucleotides, the CDR3 is TGTGCCAGCAGCCAAGATGTCAGGTCTAGGGAGCAGTACTTC. Amino acids: CASSQDVRSREQYF.

In this sample, this clonotype turned up a few times. This sequence joins TRBV15 and TRBJ2-3, with TRBD2 as a possible D gene (6 bases). The CDR3 has 14 residues. Germline CDR1 LNHNV, CDR2 YYDKDF (reference sequence). Trimming pared 7 bases from V and 2 bases from J, leaving 13 bases between. The CDR3 DNA reads as TGTGCCACCATCGGGAGCCGGGCCACAGATACGCAGTATTTT. Its protein product is CATIGSRATDTQYF.

The gene calls are TRBV7-3 and TRBJ2-5, with D unclear. Germline V gives CDR1 SGHTA, CDR2 FQGTGA. The CDR3 sequence is 13 residues long. The V end was cut by 4 bases, the J end by 2 bases, with 8 bases between. In nucleotides, the CDR3 is TGTGCCAGCAGCTACATCCCTCAAGAGACCCAGTACTTC. It encodes CASSYIPQETQYF.

The sample holds a few counts of this clonotype. As DNA, the CDR3 is TGTGCCAGCAGAAAACAGGGGGCCGGCACAGATACGCAGTATTTT. Protein product: CASRKQGAGTDTQYF. V and J are TRBV27 and TRBJ2-3; 9 positions match TRBD1. There are 15 residues in the CDR3. The V gene end was trimmed by 6 bases and the J gene end by 1 base; junction bases not matched to a gene: 5. In germline, CDR1 is MNHEY, CDR2 SMNVEV (reference sequence).

The CDR3 loop is CASKVALGNSPLHF. CDR3 in DNA: TGTGCCAGCAAGGTGGCTCTGGGGAATTCACCCCTCCACTTT. The chain recombines TRBV28 with TRBJ1-6; D is ambiguous. CDR3 length: 14 amino acids. The germline V and J ends were trimmed by 7 bases and 7 bases, with 14 bases remaining between them. The germline V gene has CDR1 MDHEN and CDR2 SYDVKM.

Ten or more counts support this clonotype. The chain is built from TRBV5-5 and TRBJ2-1; D is perhaps TRBD1 (6 bases). The germline gives CDR1 SGHKS, CDR2 YYEKEE (reference sequence). This CDR3 contains 15 residues. V lost 2 bases and J lost 1, with 10 bases in between. The chain's CDR3 is CASSLTGTSYNEQFF. Written as DNA, the CDR3 is TGTGCCAGCAGCTTAACAGGGACGTCCTACAATGAGCAGTTCTTC.